This T cell receptor beta chain is drawn from a study of blood T cells in healthy people across ages. The CDR3 is 16 amino acids. V was shortened by 4 bases and J by 5 bases, with 23 bases between the two germline ends. The germline CDR1 and CDR2 sequences are SQVTM and ANQGSEA. Combining a sample-barcoded 5' primer with a J-beta primer mix, a second PCR ran for roughly 7 to 12 cycles. All cDNA molecules were each tagged by a template-switch adaptor with 12 random nucleotides. TCRdb re-called the 5' RACE reads through MiXCR, storing one row per CDR3 protein. Here the sample spans 450,000 to 700,000 distinct CDR3 sequences, 25% to 30% being singletons. In each sample, at least 7 million PBMCs were isolated. No fewer than 6 micrograms of total RNA were isolated from every sample. This clonotype was picked up a small number of times. What it recognizes is unknown. General observations from the study: More naive CD4+ cells and higher diversity were found in long-lived than in aged donors.

The material sequenced was blood. The V call is TRBV29-1, the J call TRBJ1-1; TRBD1 might be the D (6 bases). This receptor was identified in a woman in her 70s in good health. The CDR3 nucleotides read TGCAGCGTTGCAGGAATAACAGGGTCTGATAGTACTGAAGCTTTCTTT. Translation: CSVAGITGSDSTEAFF. Supplemented by reference TRBV29-1 and TRBJ1-1, the full variable domain reads SAVISQKPSRDICQRGTSLTIQCQVDSQVTMMFWYRQQPGQSLTLIATANQGSEATYESGFVIDKFPISRPNLTFSTLTVSNMSPEDSSIYLCSVAGITGSDSTEAFFGQGTRLTVV.